The 27 T cell receptor beta chains reported below all come from one sample, sequenced in a study of T cell responses to AZD1222 COVID-19 vaccine. The protocol was immunoSEQ multiplex PCR, while the TCRdb copy is restricted to in-frame clones and leaves out a portion. The sample holds 100,000 or so clones, around 85% seen once. Specimen: peripheral blood, collected on day 0 of AZD1222 vaccination. These TCRs come from an adult in good health.

V gene TRBV7-9 combines with J gene TRBJ1-2, with no clear D. CDR1 SEHNR and CDR2 FQNEAQ come from the germline V gene (reference sequence). The ends were cut back, 7 bases at V and 0 bases at J, with 18 bases in the middle. The CDR3 consists of 16 residues. This CDR3 is CASTTAAEDANYGYTF. The CDR3 bases are TGTGCCAGCACCACCGCGGCAGAAGACGCTAACTATGGCTACACCTTC.

This clone was recorded a few times. The CDR3 DNA sequence: TGTGCCAGAATTGAGTCTAGCGGGAGAAATACGCAGTATTTT. It encodes CARIESSGRNTQYF. This sequence joins TRBV21-1 and TRBJ2-3; the D call TRBD2 from the table was never checked on the DNA. TRBV21-1 is designated a pseudogene. This CDR3 spans 14 amino acids.

This chain connects TRBV6-5 to TRBJ1-2; D perhaps matches TRBD1 (5 bases). Trimming removed 6 bases from V and 4 bases from J, with 15 bases in between. CDR3 length: 14 amino acids. Germline values: CDR1 MNHEY, CDR2 SVGAGI. The CDR3 DNA reads TGTGCCAGCAGCCATCGACAAGGGGCCTATGGCTACACCTTC. This codes for CASSHRQGAYGYTF.

The V gene is TRBV29-1, the J gene TRBJ2-3, with TRBD2 matching 7 bases. Germline V lookup: CDR1 SQVTM, CDR2 ANQGSEA. This CDR3 has 13 residues. With 4 bases clipped from V and 5 bases from J, the junction kept 6 bases outside the gene matches. CDR3 coding DNA: TGCAGCGTTGGGGGGGGTGCGGGAGATACGCAGTATTTT. It yields the protein CSVGGGAGDTQYF.

This chain connects TRBV19 to TRBJ1-5; D is ambiguous. The CDR3 extends over 15 amino acids. Looked up from germline, CDR1 is LNHDA and CDR2 is SQIVND (reference sequence). Trimming stripped 0 bases from V and 3 bases from J, with 9 bases between. The CDR3 region is CASSIERVLNQPQHF. The CDR3 nucleotides are TGTGCCAGTAGTATAGAAAGAGTTCTCAATCAGCCCCAGCATTTT.

The V and J genes are TRBV6-6 and TRBJ2-2; D unresolved. This CDR3 comprises 15 residues. Trimming took off 6 bases at V and 4 bases at J, with 15 bases between the two ends. CDR1 is MNHNY and CDR2 is SVGAGI in the germline V gene (reference sequence). CDR3 amino acids: CASSPDVWGTGELFF. CDR3 nucleotides: TGTGCCAGCAGCCCCGATGTCTGGGGCACCGGGGAGCTGTTTTTT.

V gene TRBV10-3 combines with J gene TRBJ1-5; the D is unclear. Trimming took off 0 bases at V and 0 bases at J, with 9 bases between the two ends. The CDR3 has 16 residues. Germline CDR1 reads ENHRY; CDR2 reads SYGVKD. In DNA form, the CDR3 reads TGTGCCATCAGTGAGTCGTCGCTGAATAGCAATCAGCCCCAGCATTTT. The encoded protein is CAISESSLNSNQPQHF.

V usage is TRBV24-1 and J usage is TRBJ2-5; D remains ambiguous. In germline, CDR1 is KGHDR, CDR2 SFDVKD. V dropped 3 bases and J dropped 6 bases, with 16 bases sitting between them. The CDR3 has 15 residues. The CDR3 DNA reads as TGTGCCACCAGTGATCCGACCCCGGCGGTCCAGACCCAGTACTTC. This encodes CATSDPTPAVQTQYF.

This chain connects TRBV19 to TRBJ2-7; TRBD2 matches at 11 bases. The CDR3 spans 15 residues. The V gene end was trimmed by 0 bases and the J gene end by 4 bases; junction bases not matched to a gene: 2. CDR1 is LNHDA and CDR2 is SQIVND in the germline V gene (reference sequence). CDR3 amino acids: CASSIDGTSGYEQYF. The DNA for the CDR3 is TGTGCCAGTAGTATAGATGGGACTAGCGGTTACGAGCAGTACTTC.

The chain couples TRBV7-2 to TRBJ2-3; no firm D call. The CDR3 has 14 residues. Trimming took 4 bases from V and 4 from J, leaving 12 bases between them. Germline V gene sequence: CDR1 SGHTA, CDR2 FQGNSA. The CDR3 bases are TGTGCCAGCAGCTCAAGCCTGGGGTCAGATACGCAGTATTTT. Translating gives CASSSSLGSDTQYF.

This clone has only one observation. The chain uses TRBV30 and TRBJ1-4; 8 bases are a match to TRBD1. The CDR3 has 15 residues. The V segment lost 2 bases and the J segment 7 bases; nucleotides outside the gene matches: 9. Germline CDR1 GTSNPN, CDR2 SVGIG (reference sequence). The CDR3 DNA is TGTGCCTGGAGTAATGGACAGGGCCAGATTGAAAAACTGTTTTTT. Protein: CAWSNGQGQIEKLFF.

This clone was detected only a few times. The rearrangement joins TRBV12-3 or TRBV12-4 to TRBJ1-6; weak D call: TRBD1 (5 bases). Trimming took off 6 bases at V and 9 bases at J, with 9 bases between the two ends. This CDR3 spans 12 amino acids. In DNA, the CDR3 is TGTGCCAGCAGCCCGGACACTTCACCCCTCCACTTT. Translated, it gives CASSPDTSPLHF.

This clone has a handful of counts. This rearrangement joins TRBV5-6 to TRBJ2-6, with 7 bases fitting TRBD1. This CDR3 spans 17 amino acids. Looked up from germline, CDR1 is SGHDT and CDR2 is YYEEEE. Trimming cost V 4 bases and J 2 bases; bases outside gene matches: 9. The CDR3 loop is CASSGAVTGTGANVLTF. Here the CDR3 DNA reads TGTGCCAGCAGCGGGGCCGTGACAGGGACTGGGGCCAACGTCCTGACTTTC.

This chain uses TRBV29-1 with TRBJ1-3, with D possibly TRBD1 on 5 matching bases. This CDR3 is 13 amino acids long. The ends were cut back, 6 bases at V and 3 bases at J, with 12 bases in the middle. Germline lookup yields CDR1 SQVTM and CDR2 ANQGSEA. CDR3 bases: TGCAGCGTGAGGACAATGGATGGAAACACCATATATTTT. It encodes CSVRTMDGNTIYF.

This chain connects TRBV10-3 to TRBJ2-7; TRBD2 is a possible D gene (5 bases). The CDR3 spans 13 residues. V lost 0 bases to trimming and J lost 3 bases, with 6 bases between them. The germline V gene has CDR1 ENHRY and CDR2 SYGVKD. The CDR3 is CAISESRDYEQYF. The CDR3, as DNA: TGTGCCATCAGTGAGTCGAGGGACTACGAGCAGTACTTC.

This clone was detected only a few times. CDR3 nucleotides: TGTGCCAGCAGGACGGACAGGACGAACACTGAAGCTTTCTTT. Amino acid sequence: CASRTDRTNTEAFF. This chain connects TRBV5-4 to TRBJ1-1, with 7 bases lining up with TRBD1. The CDR3 is 14 amino acids. J lost 1 base, V lost 5 bases, and 5 bases had no gene match. Germline CDR1 reads SGHNT; CDR2 reads YYREEE (reference sequence).

The chain employs TRBV2 and TRBJ1-3; possibly TRBD1 for D (6 bases). Per germline, CDR1 SNHLY and CDR2 FYNNEI. The CDR3 totals 14 residues. CDR3 nucleotides: TGTGTAAAAGGGGGGGCCTCGCCTGGAAACACCATATATTTT. It codes for CVKGGASPGNTIYF.

This chain uses TRBV5-4 with TRBJ2-3; 10 nucleotides match TRBD2. Germline assignment: CDR1 SGHNT and CDR2 YYREEE (reference sequence). The junction had 6 bases not matched to a gene; V was cut back by 3 bases and J by 2 bases. This CDR3 comprises 16 residues. Here the CDR3 reads CASSYRAGGHTDTQYF. The CDR3 coding sequence is TGTGCCAGCAGCTACAGAGCGGGAGGGCACACAGATACGCAGTATTTT.

J is TRBJ2-3 and V is TRBV12-3 or TRBV12-4, with D perhaps matching TRBD1 or TRBD2 (5 bases each). The CDR3 covers 13 residues. V was trimmed by 2 bases and J by 6 bases, leaving 9 bases between them. The CDR3 sequence is CASSLRDADTQYF. In DNA form, the CDR3 reads TGTGCCAGCAGTTTAAGGGACGCGGATACGCAGTATTTT.

The chain links TRBV5-1 to TRBJ2-2; the match to TRBD2 covers 8 bases. CDR1 and CDR2 from the germline V gene are SGHRS and YFSETQ. The CDR3 loop spans 14 amino acids. V lost 8 bases and J lost 4; bases outside the gene matches: 7. The CDR3 region has the DNA TGCGCCAGTTTTATAGCGGGATCCACCGGGGAGCTGTTTTTT. Protein product: CASFIAGSTGELFF. The complete variable domain, with remaining parts taken from reference TRBV5-1 and TRBJ2-2, reads KAGVTQTPRYLIKTRGQQVTLSCSPISGHRSVSWYQQTPGQGLQFLFEYFSETQRNKGNFPGRFSGRQFSNSRSEMNVSTLELGDSALYLCASFIAGSTGELFFGEGSRLTVL.

The J gene is TRBJ2-2, the V gene TRBV29-1, with TRBD2 matching 11 bases. The junction had 3 bases not matched to a gene; V was cut back by 5 bases and J by 1 base. This CDR3 is 15 amino acids long. Per germline, CDR1 SQVTM and CDR2 ANQGSEA. This CDR3 is CSVITSGGNTGELFF. The CDR3 nucleotides are TGCAGCGTTATAACTAGCGGGGGGAACACCGGGGAGCTGTTTTTT.

This clone was recorded a few times. DNA of the CDR3: TGTGCCAGCAGCGTAGGGGGACAGGGGGCAAGGAATGAGCAGTTCTTC. This translates into CASSVGGQGARNEQFF. The chain combines TRBV9 with TRBJ2-1; TRBD1 agrees at 12 bases. Germline CDR1 is SGDLS and CDR2 is YYNGEE. Unmatched junction bases numbered 5, after V lost 0 bases and J lost 7 bases. This CDR3 region has 16 residues.

CDR3 sequence reads: CASSLTTGVNQPQHF. The CDR3 DNA sequence: TGTGCCAGCAGTTTAACGACAGGGGTCAATCAGCCCCAGCATTTT. The rearrangement joins TRBV27 to TRBJ1-5; TRBD1 matches at 8 bases. This CDR3 is built from 15 residues. V lost 2 bases, J lost 3 bases, and 3 bases stayed unmatched. Germline V CDR1 and CDR2: MNHEY, SMNVEV (reference sequence).

This clone was seen once. The chain uses TRBV9 and TRBJ1-3; the D is unclear. Germline V gene sequence: CDR1 SGDLS, CDR2 YYNGEE. Trimming removed 2 bases from V and 0 bases from J, with 9 bases in between. The CDR3 runs 15 residues. DNA of the CDR3: TGTGCCAGCAGCGTTGGCAGACTCTCTGGAAACACCATATATTTT. Its translation: CASSVGRLSGNTIYF.

The chain joins TRBV6-5 to TRBJ2-3; D possibly corresponds to TRBD1 (6 bases). Germline-derived CDR1 and CDR2 are MNHEY and SVGAGI. V was pared by 10 bases and J by 4 bases, with 12 bases between. There are 12 residues in the CDR3. The CDR3 DNA follows: TGTGCCACTTCCAGGGGTGCAGATACGCAGTATTTT. It is translated as CATSRGADTQYF.

This clone was picked up many times. The CDR3: CASSPAGQGIYGYTF. In DNA, the CDR3 is TGTGCCAGCAGCCCAGCGGGACAGGGAATCTATGGCTACACCTTC. This chain joins TRBV9 and TRBJ1-2; 9 nucleotides line up with TRBD1. J was trimmed by 4 bases and V by 4 bases; bases with no gene match: 8. The length of the CDR3 is 15 residues. Germline CDR1 reads SGDLS; CDR2 reads YYNGEE.

This chain connects TRBV7-6 to TRBJ2-3; 10 nucleotides line up with TRBD2. Germline V gene data show CDR1 as SGHVS and CDR2 as FNYEAQ. CDR3 length: 17 residues. V was pared by 5 bases and J by 5 bases, with 13 bases of the junction left unmatched. CDR3 nucleotides: TGTGCCAGCAGCCGAAGCTCGGCTAGCGGGAGTAAAGATACGCAGTATTTT. It is translated as CASSRSSASGSKDTQYF.